The rows below give T cell receptor beta chains drawn from one sample of a study of graft-versus-host responses after intestinal transplantation. Sequencing was performed with immunoSEQ multiplex PCR; in TCRdb, only in-frame clones are kept and a portion is missing. The sample consists of about 93,000 clones, approximately 95% of them appearing once. These receptors' targets are unknown. Source: unstimulated CD8+ T cells sorted from spleen or lymph node cells, taken before intestinal transplant. The receptors here all came from a human donor who received an intestinal transplant. The CDR3 runs from the conserved cysteine through the conserved F or W.

v_gene,CDR3aa
TRBV13,CASSLIRGYEQYF
TRBV5-6,CASSLQSEGQSRPYGYTF
TRBV6-1,CASSERRAGNTIYF
TRBV7-9,CASSAGTGAYEQYF
TRBV19,CASSWSGHEQYF
TRBV19,CASSMSQVGNEQFF
TRBV7-9,CASSPDREAFF
TRBV5-1,CASSWTGGGTEAFF
TRBV19,CASSTSTAEGNYGYTF
TRBV13,CASSLGTGDGYTF
TRBV4-1,CASSQATGTGSGNTIYF
TRBV4-3,CASSQDLTSSYNSPLHF
TRBV9,CASSANSGTSYEQYF
TRBV27,CASSDVSTGTGEETQYF
TRBV4-2,CASSQASGIVSEQFF
TRBV4-1,CASSQVTDSYNSPLHF
TRBV19,CASSISSGSYEQYF
TRBV12-5,CASLLDRGNTEAFF